This T cell receptor (beta chain) appears in the sequencing data of a study of Ad26.COV2.S vaccination and SARS-CoV-2 variants. Study at large: Doses of Ad26.COV2.S were injected into muscle once or twice, 56 days apart. Study results and limitations: A substantial breadth of spike-specific CD8+ and CD4+ T cell responses after vaccination has been reported. The placebo group had lower spike-specific TCR breadth than the vaccine recipients did. An underestimation of total T cell responses may have resulted from the TCR breadth and depth analyses.

As concerns this clone: Its antigen is undetermined.

CDR1 and CDR2 from the germline V gene are MNHEY and SVGAGI. Trimming took off 0 bases at V and 10 bases at J, with 9 bases between the two ends. The CDR3 has 13 residues. Method: immunoSEQ multiplex PCR; TCRdb's copy keeps in-frame clones and lacks some. Among 380,000 or so clones, 83% were seen once, and the ten largest hold about 7.4%. Treatment denoted: 15 to 20 received Ad26.COV2.S at low or high dose, single or two shots; a few received placebo; per-sample allocation not given. Specimens were obtained on day 63 following the first vaccine or placebo injection. This clonotype originated in a person aged 18-65 years who received the Ad26.COV2.S COVID-19 vaccine or a placebo. The rearrangement joins TRBV6-5 to TRBJ1-4, with D unclear. The sample here was peripheral blood, taken in a trial of Ad26.COV2.S vaccine versus placebo. Here the CDR3 DNA reads TGTGCCAGCAGTTACTCCCCGGGCGGAAAACTGTTTTTT. Translating gives CASSYSPGGKLFF.